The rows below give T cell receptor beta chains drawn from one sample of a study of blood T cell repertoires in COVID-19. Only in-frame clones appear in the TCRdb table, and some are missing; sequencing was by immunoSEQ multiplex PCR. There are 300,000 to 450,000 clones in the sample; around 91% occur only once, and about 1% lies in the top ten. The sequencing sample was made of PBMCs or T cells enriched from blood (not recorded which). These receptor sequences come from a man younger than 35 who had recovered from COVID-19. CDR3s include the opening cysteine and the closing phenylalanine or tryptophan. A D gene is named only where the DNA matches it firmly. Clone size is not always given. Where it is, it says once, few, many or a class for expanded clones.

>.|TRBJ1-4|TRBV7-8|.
TGTGCCAGCAGCTTAAGTATCGGTGTCTGGGCAGGGAATGAAAAACTGTTTTTT
CASSLSIGVWAGNEKLFF
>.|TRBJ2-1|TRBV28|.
TGTGCCAGCAGTACCACTATCGATGAGCAGTTCTTC
CASSTTIDEQFF
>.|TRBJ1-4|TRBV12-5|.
TGTGCTAGTGGCCCAAGAGGGGGGGATGAAAAACTGTTTTTT
CASGPRGGDEKLFF
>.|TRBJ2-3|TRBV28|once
TGTGCCAGCAGTTTAGGGTCCACAGGGTTACATACGCAGTATTTT
CASSLGSTGLHTQYF
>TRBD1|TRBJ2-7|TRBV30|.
TGTGCCTGGAAGGACAGGGGCCCGTACGAGCAGTACTTC
CAWKDRGPYEQYF
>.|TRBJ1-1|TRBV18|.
TGTGCCAGCTCAGGGGGGGAAAGGACTGAAGCTTTCTTT
CASSGGERTEAFF
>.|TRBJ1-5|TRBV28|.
TGTGCCAGCAGTTCAGCGGCGGAGGCCAATCAGCCCCAGCATTTT
CASSSAAEANQPQHF
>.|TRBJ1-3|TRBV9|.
TGTGCCAGCAGCTGGGGAGGGGACGTCCTCTCTGGAAACACCATATATTTT
CASSWGGDVLSGNTIYF
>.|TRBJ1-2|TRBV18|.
TGTGCCAGCTCACTGGGACTCTCCTATGGCTACACCTTC
CASSLGLSYGYTF
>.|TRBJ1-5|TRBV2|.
TGTGCCAGCAGTAGCAGGGGAAGTCAGCCCCAGCATTTT
CASSSRGSQPQHF
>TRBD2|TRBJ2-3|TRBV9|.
TGTGCCAGCAGCGTAGGCTTGCGGGGGGGAAGCACAGATACGCAGTATTTT
CASSVGLRGGSTDTQYF
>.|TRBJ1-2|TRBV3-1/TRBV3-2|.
TGTGCCAGCAGCCAAATCTCAGGGCAAACTTCCCTTAACTATGGCTACACCTTC
CASSQISGQTSLNYGYTF
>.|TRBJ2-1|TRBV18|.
TGTGCCAGCTCACCAATACTAGACTACAATGAGCAGTTCTTC
CASSPILDYNEQFF
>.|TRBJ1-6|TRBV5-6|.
TGTGCCAGCAGCTTTAACCGGGACTCAAGCTCCTATAATTCACCCCTCCACTTT
CASSFNRDSSSYNSPLHF
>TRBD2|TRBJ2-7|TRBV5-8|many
TGTGCCAGCAGCACCACTAGCGGGAGTTCCTACGAGCAGTACTTC
CASSTTSGSSYEQYF
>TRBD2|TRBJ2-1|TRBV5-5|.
TGTGCCAGCAGCTTGGCCCCGGCTAGCGGGAGGACCGCTGAGCAGTTCTTC
CASSLAPASGRTAEQFF
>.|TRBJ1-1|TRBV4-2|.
TGTGCCAGCAGTCCAAGGAGGTTAAAGGGGGGGACTGAAGCTTTCTTT
CASSPRRLKGGTEAFF
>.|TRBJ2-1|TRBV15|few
TGTGCCACCAGCAGAGGACAGTACAATGAGCAGTTCTTC
CATSRGQYNEQFF
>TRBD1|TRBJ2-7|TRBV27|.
TGTGCCAGCAGCCCACGACAGGGGAGCTACGAGCAGTACTTC
CASSPRQGSYEQYF
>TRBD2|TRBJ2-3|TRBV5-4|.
TGTGCCAGCAGCTTGGGAGGGACTAGCGGGAGTATTAGCACAGATACGCAGTATTTT
CASSLGGTSGSISTDTQYF
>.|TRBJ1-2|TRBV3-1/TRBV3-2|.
TGTGCCAGCAGCGGGGTGGACTTCTATGGCTACACCTTC
CASSGVDFYGYTF
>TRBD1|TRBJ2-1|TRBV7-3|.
TGTGCCAGCAGCCGGGACAGGGGATACAATGAGCAGTTCTTC
CASSRDRGYNEQFF
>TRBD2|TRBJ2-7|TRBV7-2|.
TGTGCCAGCAGCTTAGCCCTAGCGGGGGGCACCTACGAGCAGTACTTC
CASSLALAGGTYEQYF
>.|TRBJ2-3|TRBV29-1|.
TGCAGCTTCGGAGGGGGGGCAGCGGATACGCAGTATTTT
CSFGGGAADTQYF
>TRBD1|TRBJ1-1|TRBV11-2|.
TGTGCCAGCAGCTTCAGGACAGGCTTTAACACTGAAGCTTTCTTT
CASSFRTGFNTEAFF
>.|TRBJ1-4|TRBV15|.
TGTGCCACCAGCAGGGGCAGGGGAGGGGAAAAACTGTTTTTT
CATSRGRGGEKLFF
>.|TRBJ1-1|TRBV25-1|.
TGTGCCAGCAGTGAATTAGGAGAGTTGAGGGAGGGGGGAGCTTTCTTT
CASSELGELREGGAFF
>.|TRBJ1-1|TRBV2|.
TGTGCCAGCAGCTCGGGACAGAACACTGAAGCTTTCTTT
CASSSGQNTEAFF
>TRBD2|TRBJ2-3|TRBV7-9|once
TGTGCCAGCAGAAAACCGAATAGCGGGCGCCTCACAGATACGCAGTATTTT
CASRKPNSGRLTDTQYF
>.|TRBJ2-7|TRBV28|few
TGTGCCAGCAGTTTAATCAGGGGATCATCCGAGCAGTACTTC
CASSLIRGSSEQYF
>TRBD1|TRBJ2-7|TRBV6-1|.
TGTGCCAGCAGTGAACGGACAGGGCTATCCTACGAGCAGTACTTC
CASSERTGLSYEQYF
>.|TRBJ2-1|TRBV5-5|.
TGTGCCAGCAGTGTGGGGCAGAGCACCTACAATGAGCAGTTCTTC
CASSVGQSTYNEQFF
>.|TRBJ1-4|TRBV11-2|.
TGTGCCAGCAGCCCACGGAAGGACAGCTATAATGAAAAACTGTTTTTT
CASSPRKDSYNEKLFF
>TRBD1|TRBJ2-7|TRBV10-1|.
TGCGCCAGCAGTGACCCGGGACAGGGGGCGAACGAGCAGTACTTC
CASSDPGQGANEQYF
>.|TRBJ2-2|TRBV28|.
TGTGCCAGCAGTTTTCTTCCAGGTGGGCTGTTTTTT
CASSFLPGGLFF